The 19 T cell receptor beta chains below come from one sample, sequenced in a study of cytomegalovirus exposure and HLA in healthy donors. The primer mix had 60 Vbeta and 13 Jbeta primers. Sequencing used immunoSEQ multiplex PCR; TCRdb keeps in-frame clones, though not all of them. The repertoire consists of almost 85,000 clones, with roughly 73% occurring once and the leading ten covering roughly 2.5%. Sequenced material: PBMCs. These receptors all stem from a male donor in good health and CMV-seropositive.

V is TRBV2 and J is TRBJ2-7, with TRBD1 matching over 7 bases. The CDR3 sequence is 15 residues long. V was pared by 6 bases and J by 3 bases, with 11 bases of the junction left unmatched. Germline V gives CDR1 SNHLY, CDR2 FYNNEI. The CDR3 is CASRGPGQRFYEQYF. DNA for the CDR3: TGTGCCAGCAGGGGGCCGGGACAGAGATTCTACGAGCAGTACTTC.

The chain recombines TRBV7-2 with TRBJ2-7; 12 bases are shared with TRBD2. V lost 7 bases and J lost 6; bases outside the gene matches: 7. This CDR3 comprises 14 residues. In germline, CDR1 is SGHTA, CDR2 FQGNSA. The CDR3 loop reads CASTPPSGRAEQYF. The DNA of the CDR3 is TGTGCCAGCACCCCTCCTAGCGGGAGGGCCGAGCAGTACTTC.

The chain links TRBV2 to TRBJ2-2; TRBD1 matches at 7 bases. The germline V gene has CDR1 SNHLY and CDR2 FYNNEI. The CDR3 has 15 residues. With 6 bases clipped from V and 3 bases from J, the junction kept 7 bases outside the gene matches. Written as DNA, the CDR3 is TGTGCCAGCAGCCGGGACAGCCGACACACCGGGGAGCTGTTTTTT. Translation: CASSRDSRHTGELFF.

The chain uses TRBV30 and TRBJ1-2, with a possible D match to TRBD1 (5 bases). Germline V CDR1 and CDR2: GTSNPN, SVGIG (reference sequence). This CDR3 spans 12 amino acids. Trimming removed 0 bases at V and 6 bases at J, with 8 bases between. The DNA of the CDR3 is TGTGCCTGGAGTGTAGAGACAGATGGCTACACCTTC. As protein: CAWSVETDGYTF.

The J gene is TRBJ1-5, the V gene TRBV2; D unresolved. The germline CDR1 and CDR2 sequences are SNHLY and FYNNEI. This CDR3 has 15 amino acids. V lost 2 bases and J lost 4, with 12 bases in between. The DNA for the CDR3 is TGTGCCAGCAGTGAAAGCAACAGCTATAATCAGCCCCAGCATTTT. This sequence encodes CASSESNSYNQPQHF. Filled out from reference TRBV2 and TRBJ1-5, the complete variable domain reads EPEVTQTPSHQVTQMGQEVILRCVPISNHLYFYWYRQILGQKVEFLVSFYNNEISEKSEIFDDQFSVERPDGSNFTLKIRSTKLEDSAMYFCASSESNSYNQPQHFGDGTRLSIL.

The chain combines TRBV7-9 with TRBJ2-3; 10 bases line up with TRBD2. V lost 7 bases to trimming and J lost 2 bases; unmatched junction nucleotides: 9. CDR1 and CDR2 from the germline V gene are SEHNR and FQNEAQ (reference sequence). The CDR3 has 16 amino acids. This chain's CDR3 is CASNPSGRGYTDTQYF. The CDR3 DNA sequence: TGTGCCAGCAACCCAAGCGGGAGGGGTTACACAGATACGCAGTATTTT.

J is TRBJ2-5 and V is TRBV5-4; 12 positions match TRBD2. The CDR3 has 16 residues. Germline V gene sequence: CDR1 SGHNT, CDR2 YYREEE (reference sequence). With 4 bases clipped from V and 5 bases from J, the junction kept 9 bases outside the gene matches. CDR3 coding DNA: TGTGCCAGCAGCCCAGGACTAGCGGGACGTGGGGAGACCCAGTACTTC. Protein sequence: CASSPGLAGRGETQYF.

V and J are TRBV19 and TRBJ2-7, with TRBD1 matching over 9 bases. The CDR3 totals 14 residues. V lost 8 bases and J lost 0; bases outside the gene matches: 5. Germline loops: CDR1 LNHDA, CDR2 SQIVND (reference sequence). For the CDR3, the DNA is TGTGCCAGTGCAGACAGGGGGAGCTCCTACGAGCAGTACTTC. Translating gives CASADRGSSYEQYF.

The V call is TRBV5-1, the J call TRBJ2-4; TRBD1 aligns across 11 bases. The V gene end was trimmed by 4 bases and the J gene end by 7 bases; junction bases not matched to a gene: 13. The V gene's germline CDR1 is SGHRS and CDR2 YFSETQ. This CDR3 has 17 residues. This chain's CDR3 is CASSRDRGSPDRNIQYF. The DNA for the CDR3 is TGCGCCAGCAGCCGGGACAGGGGGTCGCCAGATCGGAACATTCAGTACTTC.

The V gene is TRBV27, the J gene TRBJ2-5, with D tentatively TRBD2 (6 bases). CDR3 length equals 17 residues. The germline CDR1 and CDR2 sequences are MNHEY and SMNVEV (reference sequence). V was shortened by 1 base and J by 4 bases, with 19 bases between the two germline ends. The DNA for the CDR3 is TGTGCCAGCAGTTTATTCCCCCCCCAGGGAGGAAGAGAGACCCAGTACTTC. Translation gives CASSLFPPQGGRETQYF.

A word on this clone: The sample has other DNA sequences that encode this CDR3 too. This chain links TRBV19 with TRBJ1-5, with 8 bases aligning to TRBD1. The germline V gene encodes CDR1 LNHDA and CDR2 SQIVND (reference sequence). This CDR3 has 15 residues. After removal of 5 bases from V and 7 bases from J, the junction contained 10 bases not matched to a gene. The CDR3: CASSPRTGRWQPQHF. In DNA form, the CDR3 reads TGTGCCAGTAGTCCTAGGACAGGGAGATGGCAGCCCCAGCATTTT. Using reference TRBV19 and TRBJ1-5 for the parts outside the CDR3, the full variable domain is DGGITQSPKYLFRKEGQNVTLSCEQNLNHDAMYWYRQDPGQGLRLIYYSQIVNDFQKGDIAEGYSVSREKKESFPLTVTSAQKNPTAFYLCASSPRTGRWQPQHFGDGTRLSIL.

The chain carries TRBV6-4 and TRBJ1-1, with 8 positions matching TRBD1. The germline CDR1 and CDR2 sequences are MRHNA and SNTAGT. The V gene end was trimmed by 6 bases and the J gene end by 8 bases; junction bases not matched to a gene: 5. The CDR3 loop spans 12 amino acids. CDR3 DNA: TGTGCCAGCAGAACTGACAGGGGAGAAGCTTTCTTT. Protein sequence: CASRTDRGEAFF.

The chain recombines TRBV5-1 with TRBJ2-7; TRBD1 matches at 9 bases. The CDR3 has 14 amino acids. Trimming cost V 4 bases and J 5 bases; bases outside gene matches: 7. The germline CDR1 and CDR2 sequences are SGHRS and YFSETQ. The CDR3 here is CASSPGGQGNEQYF. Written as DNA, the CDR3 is TGCGCCAGCAGCCCAGGAGGACAGGGGAACGAGCAGTACTTC.

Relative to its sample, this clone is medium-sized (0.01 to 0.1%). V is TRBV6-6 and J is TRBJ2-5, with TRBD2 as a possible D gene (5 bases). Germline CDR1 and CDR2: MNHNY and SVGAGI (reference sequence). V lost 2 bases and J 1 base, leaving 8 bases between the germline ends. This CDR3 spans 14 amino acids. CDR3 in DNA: TGTGCCAGCAGTTACAGCGGACCCCAAGAGACCCAGTACTTC. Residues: CASSYSGPQETQYF.

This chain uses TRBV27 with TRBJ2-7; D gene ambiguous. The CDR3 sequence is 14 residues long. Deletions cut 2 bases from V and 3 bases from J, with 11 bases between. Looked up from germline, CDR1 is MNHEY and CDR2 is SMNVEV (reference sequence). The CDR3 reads CASSLGTPLYEQYF. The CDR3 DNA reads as TGTGCCAGCAGTTTAGGCACACCTCTCTACGAGCAGTACTTC.

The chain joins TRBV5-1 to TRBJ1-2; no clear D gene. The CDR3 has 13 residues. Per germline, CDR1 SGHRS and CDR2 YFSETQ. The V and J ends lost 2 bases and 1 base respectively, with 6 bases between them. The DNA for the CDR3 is TGCGCCAGCAGCTTTAGCGGTAACTATGGCTACACCTTC. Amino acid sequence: CASSFSGNYGYTF.

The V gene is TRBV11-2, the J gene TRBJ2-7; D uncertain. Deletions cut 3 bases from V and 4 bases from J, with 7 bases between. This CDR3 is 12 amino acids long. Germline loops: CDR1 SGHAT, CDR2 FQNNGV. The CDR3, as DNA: TGTGCCAGCAGCTTGTGGAGTTACGAGCAGTACTTC. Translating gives CASSLWSYEQYF.

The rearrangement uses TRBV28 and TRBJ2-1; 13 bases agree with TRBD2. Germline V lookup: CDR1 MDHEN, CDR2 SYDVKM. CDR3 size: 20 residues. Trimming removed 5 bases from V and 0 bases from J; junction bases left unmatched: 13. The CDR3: CASSTSTGLAGSSSYNEQFF. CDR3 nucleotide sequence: TGTGCCAGCAGTACCTCGACGGGACTAGCGGGATCCAGCTCCTACAATGAGCAGTTCTTC.

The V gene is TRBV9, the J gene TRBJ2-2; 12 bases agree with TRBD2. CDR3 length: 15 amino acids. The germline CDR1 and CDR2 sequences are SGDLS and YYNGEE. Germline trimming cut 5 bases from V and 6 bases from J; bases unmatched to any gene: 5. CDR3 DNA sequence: TGTGCCAGCAGGGGGACTAGCGGGCATTCCGGGGAGCTGTTTTTT. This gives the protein CASRGTSGHSGELFF.